This TCR beta chain was observed in a study of T cell responses to AZD1222 COVID-19 vaccine (dated by TCRdb to the early 2020s). About the full investigation: TCR sequencing was performed for approximately 240 trial participants, of whom about 200 were given two doses of AZD1222 and around 26 were given two doses of MenACWY control vaccine. Trial participants were enrolled into age subgroups of 18-55, 56-69 and 70-plus years, which contained about 150, 28 and 57 TCR-sequenced participants, respectively. The paper as a whole reports these results and caveats: Most participants were white British and females outnumbered males, and the authors suggested that clonal diversity may have been underestimated. After two AZD1222 doses, spike-specific TCR breadth and depth were significantly higher than at day 0 and than in MenACWY recipients. Because no day 14 peak-response samples were available, repertoires were characterized only after the peak T cell response. Reportedly, almost half of the unique spike-specific TCRs recognized epitopes lying outside the regions that are mutated in the B.1.351 and B.1.1.7 variants. Conclusions about previously exposed vaccinees were limited because only six AZD1222 recipients were SARS-CoV-2 seropositive at baseline. In the small 56-69-year group, the increase in depth fell short of significance, most likely because of low power. The whole spike protein was spanned by vaccine-associated CD4 TCRs, and dominant responses were seen in regions 160-218 and 743-854.

As encoded in the germline V gene, CDR1 is SGHVS while CDR2 is FNYEAQ. From the cysteine through the phenylalanine, the CDR3 covers 13 amino acids. Only the CDR3 DNA stays, 39 bases, in frame from base 1. Relative to germline, V is 0 bases shorter and J is 7 bases shorter, with 7 bases between their ends. The CDR3 regions of human TCRbeta chains were analyzed by immunosequencing. The authors processed their data as follows. Repertoire TCRs were matched against a reference library of SARS-CoV-2-specific TCRs generated with the MIRA antigen-specificity platform. Breadth was defined as the fraction of unique TCRs that were SARS-CoV-2-associated, and depth was defined as the fraction of total T cells that were SARS-CoV-2-associated. Each spike-specific TCR was assigned to its reactive spike region and to a CD4 or CD8 class using the MIRA data. Log10-transformed breadth and depth values were compared by one-way ANOVA with Sidak's multiple comparisons tests. Held by TCRdb, this immuneACCESS table contains in-frame sequences only and omits some clones. Under half of the omission traces to an unresolved V gene where checked; the cause of the rest is unknown. V, J and clone size were drawn from that table, and D and trimming were deduced from the DNA. This sample lists fewer than 110,000 clones; roughly 87% were detected once. The ten largest make up approximately 4.8% of the sample.

Explained via the paper, the time point label denotes: about 28 days (+/-7) after the second vaccine dose. AZD1222 recipients given second doses at about 4 weeks or at about 12 weeks were pooled, since spike-specific TCR depth and breadth were not found to differ between the two schedules. Vaccinee samples were obtained from the UK trials COV001 and COV002, which included a single-blind randomized controlled phase 2/3 trial of AZD1222 (ChAdOx1 nCoV-19) in healthy adults. Trial participant PBMC samples were collected at day 0 and day 28 after the second dose for TCRbeta chain sequencing. In regard to this clone: Its antigen is unknown. No base qualities exist here, and no much larger clone lies one base off it.

The sequences come from peripheral blood, collected 28 days after the second AZD1222 dose. The clonotype originates from an adult who received the AZD1222 COVID-19 vaccine. The rearranged segments are TRBV7-6 and TRBJ1-5; the D gene is perhaps TRBD1, on 5 matching bases. The DNA sequence reads TGTGCCAGCAGCTTAGCCCAGGGACAGCCCCAGCATTTT. Its product reads: CASSLAQGQPQHF.